Below, one T cell receptor beta chain is given with its context. The CDR3 contains 13 residues. Germline V CDR1 and CDR2: MNHEY, SVGAGI. Trimming removed 0 bases at V and 4 bases at J, with 6 bases between. Authors' data handling: The assay estimated nucleated cells by amplifying reference gene primers. Clones were read by immunoSEQ multiplex PCR, and TCRdb kept only the in-frame ones, dropping some. For V, J and clone size, that table is used; D and trimming come from the DNA. The sample has about 280,000 clones, 85% seen once. In assigning cohorts, the study relied on participant-reported clinical history. This specimen comes from a study of blood T cell repertoires in COVID-19. Background on the study: Collection of acute and convalescent COVID-19 samples took place in the United States, Italy and Spain. PBMCs, B-cell-depleted T cells, or T cells were the source of the cDNA or gDNA that made up the material.

Material for sequencing was PBMCs or T cells enriched from blood (not recorded which). The chain uses TRBV6-5 and TRBJ1-2; D is possibly TRBD1 (5 bases). The TCR sequence derives from a woman in her 50s who had recovered from COVID-19. CDR3 bases: TGTGCCAGCAGTTACTCGACAGCCTATGGCTACACCTTC. Its translation: CASSYSTAYGYTF.